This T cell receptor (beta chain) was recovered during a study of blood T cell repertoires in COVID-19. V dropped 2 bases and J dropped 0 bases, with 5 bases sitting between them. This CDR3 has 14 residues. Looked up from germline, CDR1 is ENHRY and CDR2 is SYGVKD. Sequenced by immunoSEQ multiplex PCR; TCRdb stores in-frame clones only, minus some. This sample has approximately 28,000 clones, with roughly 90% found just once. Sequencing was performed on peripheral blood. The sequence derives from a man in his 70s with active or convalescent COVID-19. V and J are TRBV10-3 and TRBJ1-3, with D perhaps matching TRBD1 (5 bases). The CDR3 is CAISEDSSGNTIYF. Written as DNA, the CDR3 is TGTGCCATCAGTGAGGACAGCTCTGGAAACACCATATATTTT.